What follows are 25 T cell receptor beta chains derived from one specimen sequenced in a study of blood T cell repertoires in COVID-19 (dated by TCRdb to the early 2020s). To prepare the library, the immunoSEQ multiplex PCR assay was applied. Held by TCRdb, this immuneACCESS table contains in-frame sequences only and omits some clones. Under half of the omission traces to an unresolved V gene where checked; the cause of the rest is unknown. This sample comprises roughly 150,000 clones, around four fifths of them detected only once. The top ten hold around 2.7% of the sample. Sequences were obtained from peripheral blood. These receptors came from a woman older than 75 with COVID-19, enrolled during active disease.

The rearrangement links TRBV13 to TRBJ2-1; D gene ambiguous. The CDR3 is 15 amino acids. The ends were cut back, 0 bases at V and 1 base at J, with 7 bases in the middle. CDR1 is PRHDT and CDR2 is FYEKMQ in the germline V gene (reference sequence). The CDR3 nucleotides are TGTGCCAGCAGCTTAGGACTCCTGTCCTACAATGAGCAGTTCTTC. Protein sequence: CASSLGLLSYNEQFF.

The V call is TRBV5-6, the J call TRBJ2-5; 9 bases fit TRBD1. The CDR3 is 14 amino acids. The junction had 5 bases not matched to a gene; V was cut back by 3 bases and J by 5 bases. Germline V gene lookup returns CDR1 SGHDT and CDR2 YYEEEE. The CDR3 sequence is CASSWGQGWETQYF. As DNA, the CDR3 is TGTGCCAGCAGCTGGGGACAGGGCTGGGAGACCCAGTACTTC. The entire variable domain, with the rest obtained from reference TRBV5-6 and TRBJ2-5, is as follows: DAGVTQSPTHLIKTRGQQVTLRCSPKSGHDTVSWYQQALGQGPQFIFQYYEEEERQRGNFPDRFSGHQFPNYSSELNVNALLLGDSALYLCASSWGQGWETQYFGPGTRLLVL.

In nucleotides, the CDR3 is TGTGCCAGCAGCTTATCCCCCGAGCAAAGCTACACCTTC. Its protein product is CASSLSPEQSYTF. The genes are TRBV7-3 and TRBJ1-2; D gene uncertain. Germline V CDR1 and CDR2: SGHTA, FQGTGA. This CDR3 is 13 amino acids long. The V gene lost 2 bases and the J gene lost 9 bases, with 13 bases spanning the gap.

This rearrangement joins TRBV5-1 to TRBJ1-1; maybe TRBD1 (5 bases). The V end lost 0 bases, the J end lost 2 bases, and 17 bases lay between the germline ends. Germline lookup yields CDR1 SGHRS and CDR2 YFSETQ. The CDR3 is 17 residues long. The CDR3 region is CASSLVGGIGGNTEAFF. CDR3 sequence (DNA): TGCGCCAGCAGCTTGGTCGGGGGGATTGGAGGCAACACTGAAGCTTTCTTT. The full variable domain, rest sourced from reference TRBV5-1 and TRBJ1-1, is KAGVTQTPRYLIKTRGQQVTLSCSPISGHRSVSWYQQTPGQGLQFLFEYFSETQRNKGNFPGRFSGRQFSNSRSEMNVSTLELGDSALYLCASSLVGGIGGNTEAFFGQGTRLTVV.

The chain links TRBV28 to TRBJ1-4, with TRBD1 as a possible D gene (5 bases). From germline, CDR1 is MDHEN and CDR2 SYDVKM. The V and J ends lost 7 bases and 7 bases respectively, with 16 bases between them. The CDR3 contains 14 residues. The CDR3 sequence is CASNPGGKVEKLFF. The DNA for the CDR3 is TGTGCCAGCAACCCGGGGGGGAAGGTTGAAAAACTGTTTTTT.

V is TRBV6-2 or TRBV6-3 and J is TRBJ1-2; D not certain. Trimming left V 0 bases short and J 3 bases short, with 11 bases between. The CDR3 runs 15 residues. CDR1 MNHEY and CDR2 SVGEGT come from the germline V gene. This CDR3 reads CASSYSPAGHYGYTF. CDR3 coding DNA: TGTGCCAGCAGTTACTCCCCCGCAGGCCACTATGGCTACACCTTC.

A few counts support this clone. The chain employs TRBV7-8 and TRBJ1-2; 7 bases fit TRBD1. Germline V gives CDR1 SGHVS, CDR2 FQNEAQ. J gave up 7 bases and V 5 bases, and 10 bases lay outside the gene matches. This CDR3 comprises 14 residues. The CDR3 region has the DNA TGTGCCAGCAGCGCCTCCAGGGGGTCGTTTGGCTACACCTTC. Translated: CASSASRGSFGYTF.

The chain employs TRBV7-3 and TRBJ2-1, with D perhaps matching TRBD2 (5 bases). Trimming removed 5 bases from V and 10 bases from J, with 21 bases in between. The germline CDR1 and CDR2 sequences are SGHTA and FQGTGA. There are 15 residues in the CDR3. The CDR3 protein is CASSVLDLGRPEQFF. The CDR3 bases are TGTGCCAGCAGCGTACTAGATTTGGGTAGGCCGGAGCAGTTCTTC.

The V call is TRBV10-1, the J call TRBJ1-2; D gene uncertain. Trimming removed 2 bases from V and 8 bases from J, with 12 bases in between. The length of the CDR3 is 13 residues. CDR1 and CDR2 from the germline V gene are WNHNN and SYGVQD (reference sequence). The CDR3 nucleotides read TGCGCCAGCAGTGAGAAGCCAAACCAAGGCTACACCTTC. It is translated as CASSEKPNQGYTF.

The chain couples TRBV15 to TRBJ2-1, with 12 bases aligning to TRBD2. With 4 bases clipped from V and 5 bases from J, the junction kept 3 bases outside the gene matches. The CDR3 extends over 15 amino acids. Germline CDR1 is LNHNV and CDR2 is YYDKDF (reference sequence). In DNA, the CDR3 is TGTGCCACCAGCAAACTAGCGGGAGGAGACAATGAGCAGTTCTTC. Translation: CATSKLAGGDNEQFF.

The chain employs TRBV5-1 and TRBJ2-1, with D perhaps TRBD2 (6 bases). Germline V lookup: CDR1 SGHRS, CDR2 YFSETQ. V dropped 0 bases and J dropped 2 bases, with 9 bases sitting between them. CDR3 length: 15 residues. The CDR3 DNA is TGCGCCAGCAGCTTGGGAGGCGGGGCCTACAATGAGCAGTTCTTC. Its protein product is CASSLGGGAYNEQFF.

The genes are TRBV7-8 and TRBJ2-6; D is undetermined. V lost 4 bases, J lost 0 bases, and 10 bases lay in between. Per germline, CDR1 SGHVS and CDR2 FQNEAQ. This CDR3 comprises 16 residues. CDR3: CASSYVLLSGANVLTF. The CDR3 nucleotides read TGTGCCAGCAGCTACGTTTTACTCTCTGGGGCCAACGTCCTGACTTTC.

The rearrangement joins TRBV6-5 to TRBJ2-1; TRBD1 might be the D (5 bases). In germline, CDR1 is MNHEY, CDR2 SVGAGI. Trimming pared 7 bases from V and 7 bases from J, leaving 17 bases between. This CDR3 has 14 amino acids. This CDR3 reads CASIQGIAMNEQFF. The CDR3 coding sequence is TGTGCCAGCATCCAGGGTATTGCTATGAATGAGCAGTTCTTC.

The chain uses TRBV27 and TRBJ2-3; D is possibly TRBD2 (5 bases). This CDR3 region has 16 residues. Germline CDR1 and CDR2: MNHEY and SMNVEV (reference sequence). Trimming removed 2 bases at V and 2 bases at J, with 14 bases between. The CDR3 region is CASSLRRPWDTDTQYF. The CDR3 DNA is TGTGCCAGCAGTTTAAGGAGGCCATGGGACACAGATACGCAGTATTTT.

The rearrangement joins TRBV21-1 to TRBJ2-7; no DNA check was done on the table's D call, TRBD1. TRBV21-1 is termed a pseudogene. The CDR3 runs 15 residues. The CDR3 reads CASSKVETGFYEQYF. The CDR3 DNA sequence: TGTGCCAGCAGCAAAGTTGAGACAGGGTTCTACGAGCAGTACTTC.

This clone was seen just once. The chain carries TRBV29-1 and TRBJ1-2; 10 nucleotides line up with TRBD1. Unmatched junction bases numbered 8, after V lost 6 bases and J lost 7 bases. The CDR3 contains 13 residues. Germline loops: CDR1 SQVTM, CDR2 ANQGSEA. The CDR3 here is CSVATGGDFGYTF. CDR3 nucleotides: TGCAGCGTAGCGACAGGGGGCGACTTTGGCTACACCTTC.

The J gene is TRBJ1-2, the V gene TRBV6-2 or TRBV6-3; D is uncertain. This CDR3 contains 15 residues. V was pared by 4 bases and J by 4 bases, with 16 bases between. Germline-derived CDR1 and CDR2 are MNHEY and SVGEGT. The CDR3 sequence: CASSWPLSSPYGYTF. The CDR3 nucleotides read TGTGCCAGCAGTTGGCCTCTCTCATCGCCCTATGGCTACACCTTC.

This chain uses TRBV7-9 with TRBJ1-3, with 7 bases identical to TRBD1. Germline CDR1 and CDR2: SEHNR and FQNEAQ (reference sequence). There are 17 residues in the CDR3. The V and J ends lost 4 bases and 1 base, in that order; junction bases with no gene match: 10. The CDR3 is CASSSPPTGESGNTIYF. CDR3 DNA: TGTGCCAGCAGCTCGCCTCCAACAGGGGAGTCTGGAAACACCATATATTTT. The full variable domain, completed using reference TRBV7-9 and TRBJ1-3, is DTGVSQNPRHKITKRGQNVTFRCDPISEHNRLYWYRQTLGQGPEFLTYFQNEAQLEKSRLLSDRFSAERPKGSFSTLEIQRTEQGDSAMYLCASSSPPTGESGNTIYFGEGSWLTVV.

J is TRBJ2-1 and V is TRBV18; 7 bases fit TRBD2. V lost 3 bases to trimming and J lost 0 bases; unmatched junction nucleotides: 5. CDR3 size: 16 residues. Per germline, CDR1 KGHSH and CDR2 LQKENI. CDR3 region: CASSPRIAGSYNEQFF. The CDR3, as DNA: TGTGCCAGCTCACCTCGGATAGCGGGCTCCTACAATGAGCAGTTCTTC.

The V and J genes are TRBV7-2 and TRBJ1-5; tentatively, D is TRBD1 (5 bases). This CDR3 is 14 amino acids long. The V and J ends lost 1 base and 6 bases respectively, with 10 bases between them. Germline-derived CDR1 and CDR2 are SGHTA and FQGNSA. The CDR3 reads CASSLVLGGQPQHF. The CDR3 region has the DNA TGTGCCAGCAGCTTAGTTTTGGGGGGTCAGCCCCAGCATTTT.

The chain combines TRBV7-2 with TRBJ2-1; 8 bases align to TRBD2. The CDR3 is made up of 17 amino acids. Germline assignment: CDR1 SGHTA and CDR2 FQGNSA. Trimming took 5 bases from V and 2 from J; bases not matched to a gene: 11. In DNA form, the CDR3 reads TGTGCCAGCAGCACTCGGGGGGGCCTTGTAGCCTACAATGAGCAGTTCTTC. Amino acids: CASSTRGGLVAYNEQFF.

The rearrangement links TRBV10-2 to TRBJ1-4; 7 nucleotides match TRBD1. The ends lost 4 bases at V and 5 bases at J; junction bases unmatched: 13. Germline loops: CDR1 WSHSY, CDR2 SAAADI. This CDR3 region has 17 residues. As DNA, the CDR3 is TGCGCCAGCAGTGGACCAATCGCCGGGACAGCGAATGAAAAACTGTTTTTT. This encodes CASSGPIAGTANEKLFF.

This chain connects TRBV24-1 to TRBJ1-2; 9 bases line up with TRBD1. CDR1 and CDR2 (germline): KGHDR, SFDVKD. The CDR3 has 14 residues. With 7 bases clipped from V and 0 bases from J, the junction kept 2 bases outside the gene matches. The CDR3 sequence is CATRGQGPNYGYTF. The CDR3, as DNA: TGTGCCACCAGGGGACAGGGCCCTAACTATGGCTACACCTTC.

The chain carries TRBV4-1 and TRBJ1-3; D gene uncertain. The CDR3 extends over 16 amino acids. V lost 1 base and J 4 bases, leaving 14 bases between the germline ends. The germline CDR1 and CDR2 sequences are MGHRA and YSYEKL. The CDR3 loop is CASSQGSPAAGNTIYF. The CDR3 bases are TGCGCCAGCAGCCAAGGGAGTCCGGCCGCGGGAAACACCATATATTTT.

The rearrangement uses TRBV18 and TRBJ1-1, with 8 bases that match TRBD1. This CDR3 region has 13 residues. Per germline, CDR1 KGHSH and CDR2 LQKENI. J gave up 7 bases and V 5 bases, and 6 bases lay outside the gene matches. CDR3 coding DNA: TGTGCCAGCTCAATGACAGGGGAATTTGAAGCTTTCTTT. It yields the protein CASSMTGEFEAFF.